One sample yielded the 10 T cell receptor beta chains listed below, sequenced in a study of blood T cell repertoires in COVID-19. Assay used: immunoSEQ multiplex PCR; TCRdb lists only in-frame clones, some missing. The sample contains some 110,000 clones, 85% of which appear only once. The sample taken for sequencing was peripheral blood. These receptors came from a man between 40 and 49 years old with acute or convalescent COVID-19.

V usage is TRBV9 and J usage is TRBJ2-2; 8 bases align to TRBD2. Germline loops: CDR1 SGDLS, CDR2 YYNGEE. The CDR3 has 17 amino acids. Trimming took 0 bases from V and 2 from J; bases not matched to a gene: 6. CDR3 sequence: CASSVAAGGPNTGELFF. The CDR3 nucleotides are TGTGCCAGCAGCGTAGCGGCGGGAGGCCCAAACACCGGGGAGCTGTTTTTT.

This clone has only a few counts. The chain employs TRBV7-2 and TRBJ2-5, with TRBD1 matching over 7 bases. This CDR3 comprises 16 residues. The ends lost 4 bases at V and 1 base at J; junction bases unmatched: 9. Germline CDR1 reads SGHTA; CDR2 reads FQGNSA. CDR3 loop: CASSSGETGFQETQYF. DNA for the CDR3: TGTGCCAGCAGCTCAGGGGAGACAGGGTTCCAAGAGACCCAGTACTTC.

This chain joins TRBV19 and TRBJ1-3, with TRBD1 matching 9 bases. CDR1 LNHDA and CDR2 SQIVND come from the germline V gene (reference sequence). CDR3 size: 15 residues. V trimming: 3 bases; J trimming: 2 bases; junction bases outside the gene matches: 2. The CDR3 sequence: CASSIGDRAGNTIYF. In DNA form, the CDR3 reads TGTGCCAGTAGTATCGGGGACAGGGCTGGAAACACCATATATTTT.

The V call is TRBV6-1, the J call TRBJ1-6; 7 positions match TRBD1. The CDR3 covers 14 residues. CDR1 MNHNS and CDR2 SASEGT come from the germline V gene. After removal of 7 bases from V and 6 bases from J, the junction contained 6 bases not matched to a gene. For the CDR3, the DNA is TGTGCCAGCACCCCGGGACAGTCTAATTCACCCCTCCACTTT. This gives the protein CASTPGQSNSPLHF.

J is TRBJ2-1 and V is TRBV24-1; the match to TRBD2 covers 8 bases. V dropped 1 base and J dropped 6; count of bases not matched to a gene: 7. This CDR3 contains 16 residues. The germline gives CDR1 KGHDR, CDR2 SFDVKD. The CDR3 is CATSDFGGALVNEQFF. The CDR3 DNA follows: TGTGCCACCAGTGATTTCGGGGGGGCGCTGGTCAATGAGCAGTTCTTC.

CDR3 nucleotides: TGTGCCAGCAGCTTAGTGGCAACCAATGAGCAGTTCTTC. Translation: CASSLVATNEQFF. The chain employs TRBV11-3 and TRBJ2-1; D uncertain. From germline, CDR1 is SGHNT and CDR2 YENEEA. This CDR3 comprises 13 residues. V lost 1 base to trimming and J lost 6 bases, with 7 bases between them. The variable domain in full, completed from reference TRBV11-3 and TRBJ2-1, reads EAGVVQSPRYKIIEKKQPVAFWCNPISGHNTLYWYLQNLGQGPELLIRYENEEAVDDSQLPKDRFSAERLKGVDSTLKIQPAELGDSAVYLCASSLVATNEQFFGPGTRLTVL.

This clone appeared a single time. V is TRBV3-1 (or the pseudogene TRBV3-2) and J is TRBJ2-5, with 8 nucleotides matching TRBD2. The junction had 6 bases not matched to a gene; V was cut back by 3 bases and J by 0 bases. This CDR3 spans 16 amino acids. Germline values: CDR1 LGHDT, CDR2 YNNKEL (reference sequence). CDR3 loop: CASSHGGAGYQETQYF. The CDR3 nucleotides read TGTGCCAGCAGCCACGGGGGGGCGGGGTACCAAGAGACCCAGTACTTC.

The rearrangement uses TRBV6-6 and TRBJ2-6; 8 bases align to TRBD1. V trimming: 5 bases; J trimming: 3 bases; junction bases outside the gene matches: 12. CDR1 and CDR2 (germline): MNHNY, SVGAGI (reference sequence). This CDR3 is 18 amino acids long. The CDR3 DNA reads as TGTGCCAGCAGTCAACCAGCAGGGGGCGCGTTTGGGGCCAACGTCCTGACTTTC. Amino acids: CASSQPAGGAFGANVLTF.

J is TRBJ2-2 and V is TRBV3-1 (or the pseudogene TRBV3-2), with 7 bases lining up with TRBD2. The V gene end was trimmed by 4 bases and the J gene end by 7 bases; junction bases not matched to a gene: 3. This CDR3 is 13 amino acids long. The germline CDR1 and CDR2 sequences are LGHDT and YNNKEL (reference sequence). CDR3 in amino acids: CASSPGGLGELFF. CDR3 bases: TGTGCCAGCAGCCCGGGGGGACTCGGGGAGCTGTTTTTT.

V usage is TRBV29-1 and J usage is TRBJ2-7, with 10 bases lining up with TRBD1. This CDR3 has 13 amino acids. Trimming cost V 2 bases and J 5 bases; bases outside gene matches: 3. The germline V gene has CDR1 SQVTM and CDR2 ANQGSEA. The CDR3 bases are TGCAGCGTTGAAAAGGACAGGGGGAACGAGCAGTACTTC. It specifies CSVEKDRGNEQYF.